Listed here are 24 T cell receptor beta chains from one sample, sequenced in a study of cytomegalovirus exposure and HLA in healthy donors listed by TCRdb under 2017. Library prep was done by the immunoSEQ multiplex PCR assay. In its TCRdb copy, this immuneACCESS table keeps in-frame sequences only and misses some clones. Where compared with another copy, unresolved V genes explain less than half of these, and the others have no known cause. The sample yields about 120,000 clones; approximately 87% were counted once. Clones ranked in the top ten supply roughly 6% of the sample. Sequenced material: PBMCs. These receptors were collected from a woman between 18 and 29 years old in good health and CMV-seropositive.

The J gene is TRBJ2-2, the V gene TRBV5-1, with TRBD1 matching over 8 bases. The CDR3 is 14 residues long. Germline loops: CDR1 SGHRS, CDR2 YFSETQ. V trimming: 7 bases; J trimming: 1 base; junction bases outside the gene matches: 3. The CDR3 region is CASQGTGNTGELFF. CDR3 DNA: TGCGCCAGCCAAGGGACAGGGAACACCGGGGAGCTGTTTTTT.

Details on this clone: A read error may produce the germline difference seen at one junction end. The chain uses TRBV5-1 and TRBJ2-1; D perhaps matches TRBD1 (5 bases). The V gene's germline CDR1 is SGHRS and CDR2 YFSETQ. This CDR3 comprises 16 residues. CDR3 nucleotides: TGCGCCAGCAGCTTGGCAGGGCCCCAGGGCTACACTGAGCAGTTCTTC. Protein product: CASSLAGPQGYTEQFF.

V and J are TRBV14 and TRBJ2-7, with 11 bases aligning to TRBD1. The CDR3 sequence is 15 residues long. The junction had 4 bases not matched to a gene; V was cut back by 0 bases and J by 6 bases. CDR1 SGHDN and CDR2 FVKESK come from the germline V gene. CDR3: CASSQDGQGAAEQYF. Here the CDR3 DNA reads TGTGCCAGCAGCCAAGATGGACAGGGGGCTGCCGAGCAGTACTTC.

The chain employs TRBV11-3 and TRBJ2-7, with TRBD1 matching over 9 bases. This CDR3 is 14 amino acids long. V shed 5 bases, J shed 5 bases, and the junction held 7 bases outside the gene matches. The V gene's germline CDR1 is SGHNT and CDR2 YENEEA. CDR3 in amino acids: CASSAPGQGDEQYF. The CDR3 DNA follows: TGTGCCAGCAGCGCACCGGGACAGGGCGACGAGCAGTACTTC. Supplemented by reference TRBV11-3 and TRBJ2-7, the full variable domain reads EAGVVQSPRYKIIEKKQPVAFWCNPISGHNTLYWYLQNLGQGPELLIRYENEEAVDDSQLPKDRFSAERLKGVDSTLKIQPAELGDSAVYLCASSAPGQGDEQYFGPGTRLTVT.

The J gene is TRBJ2-7, the V gene TRBV6-5; TRBD1 might be the D (6 bases). V shed 6 bases and J shed 6 bases, with 15 bases lying between them. The CDR3 contains 13 residues. Germline V gene sequence: CDR1 MNHEY, CDR2 SVGAGI. CDR3 sequence (DNA): TGTGCCAGCAGCCTACCGGGACACAGCGAGCAGTACTTC. It codes for CASSLPGHSEQYF.

The chain joins TRBV6-5 to TRBJ2-1; TRBD2 aligns across 16 bases. The CDR3 spans 15 residues. The junction had 9 bases not matched to a gene; V was cut back by 6 bases and J by 13 bases. CDR1 and CDR2 (germline): MNHEY, SVGAGI. This chain's CDR3 is CASSLSGTSGGAQFF. The CDR3 nucleotides are TGTGCCAGCAGCTTATCCGGGACTAGCGGGGGGGCTCAGTTCTTC.

DNA of the CDR3: TGCGCCAGTCAAGGGACAGGGGGCGCCTACACTGAAGCTTTCTTT. Its protein product is CASQGTGGAYTEAFF. The V and J genes are TRBV10-2 and TRBJ1-1; 12 nucleotides line up with TRBD1. Per the germline V gene, CDR1 is WSHSY and CDR2 is SAAADI. V dropped 9 bases and J dropped 3; count of bases not matched to a gene: 8. The CDR3 runs 15 residues.

The chain uses TRBV7-2 and TRBJ2-5, with TRBD2 matching 13 bases. V gave up 2 bases and J gave up 7 bases; unmatched junction bases: 7. The CDR3 consists of 16 residues. The germline CDR1 and CDR2 sequences are SGHTA and FQGNSA. The chain's CDR3 is CASSLHTSGRVSTQYF. CDR3 coding DNA: TGTGCCAGCAGCTTACACACTAGCGGGAGGGTATCGACCCAGTACTTC.

V is TRBV4-1 and J is TRBJ2-1; D possibly corresponds to TRBD2 (5 bases). The CDR3 is 15 amino acids. CDR1 and CDR2 (germline): MGHRA, YSYEKL. Trimming left V 4 bases short and J 7 bases short, with 17 bases between. In DNA form, the CDR3 reads TGCGCCAGCAGCCCAGGACTTGGGAGATCTAATGAGCAGTTCTTC. It yields the protein CASSPGLGRSNEQFF.

The CDR3 nucleotides are TGCGCCAGCAGCTTACGGACTAGCGCAGATACGCAGTATTTT. This translates into CASSLRTSADTQYF. The gene calls are TRBV5-1 and TRBJ2-3, with TRBD2 matching over 9 bases. Germline loops: CDR1 SGHRS, CDR2 YFSETQ. This CDR3 is 14 amino acids long. V trimming: 2 bases; J trimming: 4 bases; junction bases outside the gene matches: 2.

The rearrangement joins TRBV27 to TRBJ2-3; 13 positions match TRBD2. CDR1 MNHEY and CDR2 SMNVEV come from the germline V gene (reference sequence). The CDR3 extends over 15 amino acids. The V segment lost 4 bases and the J segment 8 bases; nucleotides outside the gene matches: 6. The DNA of the CDR3 is TGTGCCAGCAGTTCTAGACTAGCGGGGGGAGGTACGCAGTATTTT. It is translated as CASSSRLAGGGTQYF.

V gene TRBV2 combines with J gene TRBJ1-1, with a tentative D call TRBD1 (6 bases). Germline assignment: CDR1 SNHLY and CDR2 FYNNEI. The CDR3 totals 12 residues. Deletions cut 5 bases from V and 9 bases from J, with 13 bases between. CDR3 sequence (DNA): TGTGCCAGCAGTACCGGGACAAGAAAAGCTTTCTTT. As protein: CASSTGTRKAFF.

The V and J genes are TRBV5-1 and TRBJ1-2, with D possibly TRBD1 on 5 matching bases. The CDR3 covers 14 residues. Trimming took 5 bases from V and 0 from J, leaving 11 bases between them. The germline CDR1 and CDR2 sequences are SGHRS and YFSETQ. This CDR3 reads CASSQGSPNYGYTF. CDR3 DNA: TGCGCCAGCAGTCAGGGATCCCCTAACTATGGCTACACCTTC.

The gene calls are TRBV21-1 and TRBJ2-7; whether TRBD1, the table's D call, matches the DNA was not checked. TRBV21-1 represents a pseudogene. The CDR3 loop spans 17 amino acids. Here the CDR3 reads CASTNSQGIGVRYEQYF. CDR3 DNA sequence: TGTGCCAGCACGAACTCACAGGGGATAGGTGTTAGGTACGAGCAGTACTTC.

J is TRBJ2-2 and V is TRBV7-8, with D possibly TRBD2 on 5 matching bases. The CDR3 totals 13 residues. V lost 8 bases and J lost 3, with 10 bases in between. Germline values: CDR1 SGHVS, CDR2 FQNEAQ. CDR3 DNA sequence: TGTGCCAGCGGCGGGCTAGACACCGGGGAGCTGTTTTTT. Its protein is CASGGLDTGELFF.

The chain carries TRBV19 and TRBJ1-1; unclear D gene. V was trimmed by 0 bases and J by 0 bases, leaving 8 bases between them. CDR3 length: 15 amino acids. Per germline, CDR1 LNHDA and CDR2 SQIVND (reference sequence). The CDR3 reads CASSIDPGMNTEAFF. The CDR3, as DNA: TGTGCCAGTAGTATAGATCCGGGGATGAACACTGAAGCTTTCTTT.

The gene calls are TRBV4-1 and TRBJ1-1; weak D call: TRBD1 (5 bases). Trimming cost V 0 bases and J 4 bases, with 9 bases left between them. The CDR3 spans 14 residues. Germline V gives CDR1 MGHRA, CDR2 YSYEKL. The CDR3 nucleotides are TGCGCCAGCAGCCAAGAGTCGGGGGGCACTGAAGCTTTCTTT. Amino acid sequence: CASSQESGGTEAFF.

This chain joins TRBV11-3 and TRBJ2-7, with 7 nucleotides matching TRBD1. In germline, CDR1 is SGHNT, CDR2 YENEEA. The CDR3 sequence is 15 residues long. Trimming took 5 bases from V and 1 from J; bases not matched to a gene: 8. DNA for the CDR3: TGTGCCAGCAGCCAAAATCAGGGGGTATCCTACGAGCAGTACTTC. Translating it yields CASSQNQGVSYEQYF.

The rearrangement links TRBV7-9 to TRBJ2-7; D is ambiguous. The ends were cut back, 2 bases at V and 12 bases at J, with 23 bases in the middle. Germline V CDR1 and CDR2: SEHNR, FQNEAQ (reference sequence). The CDR3 has 15 residues. CDR3 sequence (DNA): TGTGCCAGCAGCTTATGCGGAGCCAGTTTATCGAGACGGTACTTC. Translating it yields CASSLCGASLSRRYF.

The chain links TRBV7-9 to TRBJ2-1, with 10 bases fitting TRBD1. After removal of 5 bases from V and 5 bases from J, the junction contained 6 bases not matched to a gene. Germline V gene lookup returns CDR1 SEHNR and CDR2 FQNEAQ (reference sequence). The CDR3 totals 15 residues. The CDR3, as DNA: TGTGCCAGCAGCCGGGACAGGGGATTTGACAATGAGCAGTTCTTC. Its translation is CASSRDRGFDNEQFF.

The chain couples TRBV7-9 to TRBJ1-1; tentative D call: TRBD1 (6 bases). The CDR3 is made up of 14 amino acids. In germline, CDR1 is SEHNR, CDR2 FQNEAQ (reference sequence). Trimming left V 5 bases short and J 0 bases short, with 10 bases between. CDR3 nucleotide sequence: TGTGCCAGCAGCCCTGGACAGATGAACACTGAAGCTTTCTTT. Encoded protein: CASSPGQMNTEAFF.

CDR3 sequence reads: CAWSATGGHEQYF. Here the CDR3 DNA reads TGTGCCTGGAGTGCGACAGGGGGGCACGAGCAGTACTTC. The genes are TRBV30 and TRBJ2-7; 9 bases are a match to TRBD1. V dropped 1 base and J dropped 5; count of bases not matched to a gene: 3. The germline V gene has CDR1 GTSNPN and CDR2 SVGIG (reference sequence). This CDR3 has 13 amino acids.

For the CDR3, the DNA is TGTGCCTGGAGCGGTCGGGGGACAGATAGCAATCAGCCCCAGCATTTT. Protein: CAWSGRGTDSNQPQHF. The V and J genes are TRBV30 and TRBJ1-5; 7 bases are a match to TRBD1. Per the germline V gene, CDR1 is GTSNPN and CDR2 is SVGIG (reference sequence). This CDR3 has 16 residues. Germline trimming cut 3 bases from V and 0 bases from J; bases unmatched to any gene: 8.

The chain links TRBV27 to TRBJ1-5; 7 bases fit TRBD1. CDR1 MNHEY and CDR2 SMNVEV come from the germline V gene (reference sequence). V was clipped by 4 bases and J by 2 bases; unmatched bases: 5. The CDR3 extends over 15 amino acids. The CDR3 DNA follows: TGTGCCAGCAGTTACACGACAGGGCGCAATCAGCCCCAGCATTTT. Translating it yields CASSYTTGRNQPQHF.